This T cell receptor (beta chain) stems from a study of a mutant IDH1 vaccine in newly diagnosed glioma. Study-wide background: Vaccinations were initiated 4-6 weeks following radiotherapy alone, or were given together with temozolomide cycles. Earlier therapy was either radiotherapy, temozolomide, or both, and most got both.

After removal of 8 bases from V and 0 bases from J, the junction contained 17 bases not matched to a gene. The CDR3 sequence is 19 residues long. In germline, CDR1 is LNHDA, CDR2 SQIVND (reference sequence). The time point: week 47, end of study. The study gave 300 ug of mutant IDH1 20-mer peptide per vaccine dose, with topical imiquimod. Donor tumors were new WHO grade 3 or 4 IDH1-mutant, ATRX-lost astrocytomas. Generated by immunoSEQ multiplex PCR, the TCRdb table keeps only in-frame clones and is missing some. The table has 90,000 to 100,000 clones, about 90% seen once. Turning to this clone: Its antigen is unidentified.

Specimen: PBMCs, collected from a glioma patient whose treatment included an IDH1 peptide vaccine. This clonotype originated in a woman between 50 and 59 years old with glioma. The J gene is TRBJ1-5, the V gene TRBV19, with TRBD1 matching over 9 bases. Written as DNA, the CDR3 is TGTGCCAGTCGCCCCGACCTCGGGACAGGGCCCTATAGCAATCAGCCCCAGCATTTT. Amino acids: CASRPDLGTGPYSNQPQHF.